The subject of this entry is one TCR beta chain. The specificity of this receptor is unknown. Base qualities are not provided; no much larger clone lies one nucleotide away. The data stem from a study of shared clonotypes between healthy human individuals (dated by TCRdb to the early 2020s). For the wider study: Two women and a few men aged 18 to 49 years were included in the cohort. For each donor, three plates each were used for CD4 naive and CD4 memory, two plates were used for CD8 naive, and one plate was used for CD8 memory. To increase sequencing depth and limit assay-specific biases, different laboratories used diverse techniques to prepare libraries and sequence TCR repertoires. Leukapheresis yielded between about 0.94 and 8.9 billion PBMCs per donor. The study deeply sequenced blood TCR repertoires of several healthy adults to estimate repertoire size and the extent of clonotype sharing between individuals.

TCR CDR3 regions were amplified from genomic DNA by multiplex PCR using the deep immunoSEQ assay. Extracted genomic DNA from each cell subset was spread evenly across all wells of several immunoSEQ 96-well plates, with each plate serving as a replicate. Each replicate PCR for sorted subsets received roughly 0.2 ug genomic DNA, equal to roughly 30,000 T cell genomes. The purified libraries were quantified using a Qubit 3.0 fluorometer, sized with a Bioanalyzer 2100, and then quantified again using the KAPA Library Quantification kit. Each immunoSEQ 96-well plate was sequenced on its own single-read 150-cycle Illumina NextSeq 550 flow cell. Processing in the source paper ran as follows. Because the immunoSEQ output held only junctional sequences and lacked quality scores, the filtering could not match the filtering applied to full-length reads. Sequences were annotated with PyIR, a Python wrapper for IgBLAST v1.9, and V/J genes and CDR3 were assigned using IMGT germline references. Reads with weak V/J assignments (E-value above 1e-6), missing CDR3, stop codons, out-of-frame junctions, or ambiguous translated residues were removed. A V3J clonotype was defined by an identical inferred V gene, J gene, and CDR3 amino acid sequence. Percentage overlap between repertoires was calculated by dividing the number of shared unique clonotypes by the size of the smaller repertoire. RTK rarefaction, the Chao1 estimator, and Recon v2.1 estimates of unobserved clonotypes were used to assess repertoire richness. For all TCRbeta clonotypes obtained by the gDNA method from a handful of donors, generation probabilities were computed with OLGA. This is the immuneACCESS table as TCRdb keeps it, with only in-frame sequences that have V and J called. A part of the clones is gone; compared with another copy, unresolved V genes explain less than half, and the rest is unexplained. Clonal size and the V and J genes are those of that table, whereas D and trimming came from the DNA. The sample table shows hundreds of thousands of clones, and around four fifths are seen once. The biggest ten clones account for around 2% of the sample.

The donors were healthy, HIV-negative adults who had no recently reported acute infections or vaccinations. All donors were Caucasian adults living in Nashville, Tennessee, USA. Magnetic negative selection was used to enrich CD4+ T cells, after which naive cells were positively selected on CD45RA and the negative fraction became the memory subset. Blood was obtained by leukapheresis, after which PBMCs were separated by Ficoll-Histopaque density gradient centrifugation and cryopreserved in liquid nitrogen vapor phase. Purity and quantity of every magnetically sorted T cell population were checked by analytical flow cytometry. Genomic DNA was isolated from every sorted fraction and measured by UV absorbance on a Nanodrop 2000c. Via the germline V gene (reference sequence), CDR1 is LNHDA and CDR2 SQIVND. The CDR3 runs 14 residues from the cysteine to the phenylalanine. The entry retains the CDR3 DNA only, 42 bases that are in frame from base 1. The V end loses 3 bases and the J end loses 3 bases, and a stretch of 11 bases separates them.

The paper's findings and limits, for the study overall: Only blood was sampled, and tissue TCR repertoires likely differ from those in blood. Pairwise subsampling indicated that sequencing depth was expected to affect the degree of clonotype sharing among donors. Even with the large sequencing depth, rarefaction of the sorted-subset datasets indicated that sequencing was incomplete. The small number of donors limited the genetic and exposure-history diversity represented. Larger estimated clonotype richness was generally found for naive subsets than for memory subsets. Compared with non-shared clonotypes, clonotypes shared by all four sorted-subset donors had higher generation probabilities. Across four donors, roughly 5% of naive CD4, 3% to 3.5% of naive CD8, around 2.1% of memory CD4, and 0.4% to 0.45% of memory CD8 clonotypes were shared.

The TCR originated in a woman between 25 and 40 years old in good health. The rearrangement joined TRBV19 to TRBJ1-2; the best D guess is TRBD1, with 6 bases matching. The material sequenced was memory CD4+ T cells sorted from blood. The sample's cell subset or site label, in plain terms: CD45RA-negative fraction. CDR3 region: CASSISQGHYGYTF. The DNA sequence follows: TGTGCCAGTAGTATCTCACAGGGTCACTATGGCTACACCTTC.